The sequence of this TCR beta chain was determined in a study of blood T cell repertoires in COVID-19. V dropped 3 bases and J dropped 4 bases, with 22 bases sitting between them. CDR3 size: 18 residues. Germline values: CDR1 LNHDA, CDR2 SQIVND (reference sequence). Profiling relied on immunoSEQ multiplex PCR, and the TCRdb table lists in-frame clones only, not all of them. This table has approximately 290,000 clones, roughly 91% appearing once. What was sequenced was peripheral blood. This chain uses TRBV19 with TRBJ1-5; TRBD1 might be the D (6 bases). The receptor's source is a man aged 30-40 years with acute or convalescent COVID-19. This CDR3 is CASSITNFQGSHNQPQHF. CDR3 sequence (DNA): TGTGCCAGTAGTATCACCAATTTCCAGGGGTCCCATAATCAGCCCCAGCATTTT.